Following are 29 T cell receptor beta chains from one sample sequenced in a study of OX40 agonist ivuxolimab in advanced cancers. TCRdb keeps only in-frame clones here, not all; method: immunoSEQ multiplex PCR. The data contain 30,000 to 35,000 clones, 80% to 95% of them singletons. The sequencing here drew on CD4+ or CD8+ T cells sorted from blood, taken in a trial of the OX40 agonist ivuxolimab. These receptors were obtained from an adult with an advanced solid tumor such as melanoma, head and neck, liver or kidney cancer.

The rearrangement joins TRBV6-5 to TRBJ2-2; weak D call: TRBD1 (5 bases). Trimming left V 10 bases short and J 4 bases short, with 10 bases between. The CDR3 has 12 amino acids. Per germline, CDR1 MNHEY and CDR2 SVGAGI. The DNA for the CDR3 is TGTGCCACTACAAGGGGCACCGGGGAGCTGTTTTTT. This codes for CATTRGTGELFF.

The J gene is TRBJ1-2, the V gene TRBV18, with unresolved D. The length of the CDR3 is 13 residues. Trimming took 3 bases from V and 5 from J, leaving 10 bases between them. CDR1 KGHSH and CDR2 LQKENI come from the germline V gene. CDR3 in amino acids: CASSPGGTYGYTF. CDR3 DNA sequence: TGTGCCAGCTCACCGGGCGGAACTTATGGCTACACCTTC.

This clone showed up just once. The chain uses TRBV2 and TRBJ1-2; no definite D call. Germline V lookup: CDR1 SNHLY, CDR2 FYNNEI. This CDR3 has 12 residues. The V gene lost 2 bases and the J gene lost 7 bases, with 8 bases spanning the gap. As DNA, the CDR3 is TGTGCCAGCAGTGAACAAAGGGTTGGCTACACCTTC. This translates into CASSEQRVGYTF. The full variable domain, with the rest looked up from reference TRBV2 and TRBJ1-2, is EPEVTQTPSHQVTQMGQEVILRCVPISNHLYFYWYRQILGQKVEFLVSFYNNEISEKSEIFDDQFSVERPDGSNFTLKIRSTKLEDSAMYFCASSEQRVGYTFGSGTRLTVV.

V usage is TRBV19 and J usage is TRBJ2-3, with 8 bases matching TRBD2. Germline V gene lookup returns CDR1 LNHDA and CDR2 SQIVND (reference sequence). The ends lost 5 bases at V and 6 bases at J; junction bases unmatched: 13. The CDR3 has 16 residues. Here the CDR3 reads CASSPSSAGESDTQYF. In DNA form, the CDR3 reads TGTGCCAGTAGTCCGTCATCAGCGGGAGAGTCGGATACGCAGTATTTT.

The count of this clone is one. This rearrangement joins TRBV29-1 to TRBJ1-3; D uncertain. Trimming cost V 4 bases and J 0 bases, with 10 bases left between them. CDR3 length: 14 residues. Germline CDR1 is SQVTM and CDR2 is ANQGSEA. Here the CDR3 reads CSVGAGPSGNTIYF. Here the CDR3 DNA reads TGCAGCGTTGGTGCAGGTCCCTCTGGAAACACCATATATTTT.

This clone has a single count. V gene TRBV19 combines with J gene TRBJ1-2; 7 bases are shared with TRBD1. CDR3 length: 14 residues. The J segment lost 7 bases and the V segment lost 5 bases, leaving 10 bases of the junction unmatched. Germline lookup yields CDR1 LNHDA and CDR2 SQIVND (reference sequence). The CDR3: CASSPGTGEAGYTF. The CDR3 DNA reads as TGTGCCAGTAGTCCGGGAACAGGGGAAGCTGGCTACACCTTC. Filled out from reference TRBV19 and TRBJ1-2, the complete variable domain reads DGGITQSPKYLFRKEGQNVTLSCEQNLNHDAMYWYRQDPGQGLRLIYYSQIVNDFQKGDIAEGYSVSREKKESFPLTVTSAQKNPTAFYLCASSPGTGEAGYTFGSGTRLTVV.

In DNA form, the CDR3 reads TGTGCCAGCAGTTTATCAGCGGGAGGGTCCTACAATGAGCAGTTCTTC. Protein sequence: CASSLSAGGSYNEQFF. V and J are TRBV28 and TRBJ2-1, with 10 bases identical to TRBD2. In germline, CDR1 is MDHEN, CDR2 SYDVKM. The CDR3 is made up of 16 amino acids. V gave up 1 base and J gave up 1 base; unmatched junction bases: 1. The whole variable domain, filled in from reference TRBV28 and TRBJ2-1, reads DVKVTQSSRYLVKRTGEKVFLECVQDMDHENMFWYRQDPGLGLRLIYFSYDVKMKEKGDIPEGYSVSREKKERFSLILESASTNQTSMYLCASSLSAGGSYNEQFFGPGTRLTVL.

This chain uses TRBV6-1 with TRBJ2-7; D remains unclear. Germline V gene sequence: CDR1 MNHNS, CDR2 SASEGT. Trimming removed 5 bases at V and 8 bases at J, with 13 bases between. The CDR3 contains 12 residues. For the CDR3, the DNA is TGTGCCAGCAGTTATGCCAGGAGCAAGCAGTACTTC. Translation gives CASSYARSKQYF.

The chain recombines TRBV6-1 with TRBJ1-2; possibly TRBD1 for D (5 bases). There are 14 residues in the CDR3. Germline lookup yields CDR1 MNHNS and CDR2 SASEGT. The V end was cut by 2 bases, the J end by 4 bases, with 11 bases between. CDR3 DNA sequence: TGTGCCAGCAGTGAACCAGGGCACGGCTATGGCTACACCTTC. Translating gives CASSEPGHGYGYTF.

The chain recombines TRBV7-2 with TRBJ2-1; TRBD2 agrees at 11 bases. Per the germline V gene, CDR1 is SGHTA and CDR2 is FQGNSA. J was trimmed by 3 bases and V by 1 base; bases with no gene match: 2. The CDR3 extends over 16 amino acids. In nucleotides, the CDR3 is TGTGCCAGCAGCTTAGTAGCGGGGGGGATCTACAATGAGCAGTTCTTC. This encodes CASSLVAGGIYNEQFF.

This chain links TRBV28 with TRBJ1-6; D gene unclear. V was shortened by 6 bases and J by 7 bases, with 7 bases between the two germline ends. There are 12 residues in the CDR3. CDR1 and CDR2 from the germline V gene are MDHEN and SYDVKM. Here the CDR3 DNA reads TGTGCCAGCAGGATCTCAAATTCACCCCTCCACTTT. Its protein is CASRISNSPLHF.

The chain couples TRBV7-9 to TRBJ2-2, with 13 bases lining up with TRBD2. The germline V gene has CDR1 SEHNR and CDR2 FQNEAQ (reference sequence). CDR3 length: 15 amino acids. V shed 4 bases, J shed 7 bases, and the junction held 3 bases outside the gene matches. CDR3 protein: CASSSGTSGVGELFF. The CDR3 DNA reads as TGTGCCAGCAGCTCAGGGACTAGCGGGGTCGGGGAGCTGTTTTTT.

The chain recombines TRBV11-2 with TRBJ2-5; 11 bases align to TRBD2. CDR1 and CDR2 from the germline V gene are SGHAT and FQNNGV. V lost 5 bases and J lost 2; bases outside the gene matches: 4. This CDR3 has 15 residues. CDR3 protein: CASSGGTSGQETQYF. As DNA, the CDR3 is TGTGCCAGCAGCGGGGGGACTAGCGGTCAAGAGACCCAGTACTTC.

The rearrangement links TRBV6-5 to TRBJ2-7, with D possibly TRBD2 on 6 matching bases. The CDR3 has 13 residues. Between the trimmed V and J ends, which lost 5 bases and 4 bases, there was a span of 12 bases. Germline V gives CDR1 MNHEY, CDR2 SVGAGI. The CDR3 DNA reads as TGTGCCAGCAGTAGAGCGGGTAAATACGAGCAGTACTTC. Its protein is CASSRAGKYEQYF.

The V gene is TRBV20-1, the J gene TRBJ1-1, with D unresolved. CDR3 length equals 11 residues. With 6 bases removed from V and 2 bases from J, the gap between germline ends came to 7 bases. Germline CDR1 DFQATT, CDR2 SNEGSKA (reference sequence). For the CDR3, the DNA is TGCAGTGCCAGGCGAAACACTGAAGCTTTCTTT. It codes for CSARRNTEAFF.

The rearrangement joins TRBV18 to TRBJ1-5, with D unclear. The CDR3 runs 14 residues. The germline V gene has CDR1 KGHSH and CDR2 LQKENI. Trimming took off 3 bases at V and 0 bases at J, with 6 bases between the two ends. CDR3 protein: CASSPESSNQPQHF. DNA of the CDR3: TGTGCCAGCTCACCGGAGAGTAGCAATCAGCCCCAGCATTTT.

The CDR3 nucleotides read TGTGCCAGCAGTTACGGGGGCGGGCTGGGAGATACGCAGTATTTT. Its protein product is CASSYGGGLGDTQYF. This chain connects TRBV6-5 to TRBJ2-3; D might be TRBD1 (6 bases). The CDR3 is made up of 15 amino acids. V was pared by 2 bases and J by 5 bases, with 14 bases between. The germline gives CDR1 MNHEY, CDR2 SVGAGI.

A few counts support this clone. The chain links TRBV11-2 to TRBJ1-3; D remains ambiguous. Trimming took 2 bases from V and 1 from J, leaving 15 bases between them. The length of the CDR3 is 17 residues. Germline V lookup: CDR1 SGHAT, CDR2 FQNNGV. The CDR3 loop reads CASSLRARGFSGNTIYF. The CDR3 bases are TGTGCCAGCAGCTTAAGGGCCCGGGGATTTTCTGGAAACACCATATATTTT.

This clone was counted a single time. V usage is TRBV7-6 and J usage is TRBJ2-3; 7 nucleotides match TRBD1. Looked up from germline, CDR1 is SGHVS and CDR2 is FNYEAQ. The length of the CDR3 is 15 residues. The V segment lost 3 bases and the J segment 0 bases; nucleotides outside the gene matches: 3. CDR3 nucleotides: TGTGCCAGCAGCTTCGGACAGGAGAGCACAGATACGCAGTATTTT. Translating it yields CASSFGQESTDTQYF.

The J gene is TRBJ1-1, the V gene TRBV28; 7 positions match TRBD1. Germline CDR1 reads MDHEN; CDR2 reads SYDVKM. CDR3 length: 14 residues. Trimming cost V 6 bases and J 0 bases; bases outside gene matches: 4. The CDR3 here is CASSPGQMNTEAFF. The DNA for the CDR3 is TGTGCCAGCAGCCCGGGACAGATGAACACTGAAGCTTTCTTT. Combining the CDR3 with reference TRBV28 and TRBJ1-1 gives the whole variable domain DVKVTQSSRYLVKRTGEKVFLECVQDMDHENMFWYRQDPGLGLRLIYFSYDVKMKEKGDIPEGYSVSREKKERFSLILESASTNQTSMYLCASSPGQMNTEAFFGQGTRLTVV.

The CDR3 region is CASSRGLWENEQYF. The CDR3 DNA is TGTGCCAGCTCAAGGGGACTCTGGGAGAACGAGCAGTACTTC. The V call is TRBV6-1, the J call TRBJ2-7, with D maybe TRBD2 (6 bases). This CDR3 is built from 14 residues. Germline lookup yields CDR1 MNHNS and CDR2 SASEGT. V was shortened by 8 bases and J by 5 bases, with 19 bases between the two germline ends.

The V call is TRBV11-2, the J call TRBJ1-4; D may be TRBD1 (5 bases). V lost 2 bases and J 8 bases, leaving 18 bases between the germline ends. The CDR3 is made up of 16 amino acids. The V gene's germline CDR1 is SGHAT and CDR2 FQNNGV. In DNA, the CDR3 is TGTGCCAGCAGCTTACTGCTCGGAGCAGGGTCGGAAAAACTGTTTTTT. Translation: CASSLLLGAGSEKLFF. The full variable domain, rest sourced from reference TRBV11-2 and TRBJ1-4, is EAGVAQSPRYKIIEKRQSVAFWCNPISGHATLYWYQQILGQGPKLLIQFQNNGVVDDSQLPKDRFSAERLKGVDSTLKIQPAKLEDSAVYLCASSLLLGAGSEKLFFGSGTQLSVL.

V is TRBV30 and J is TRBJ1-5; D gene unclear. Germline V gene data show CDR1 as GTSNPN and CDR2 as SVGIG (reference sequence). V was clipped by 2 bases and J by 9 bases, with 11 bases between them. CDR3 length: 12 residues. The CDR3 DNA sequence: TGTGCCTGGAGTCCACGGTTTGGGCCCCAGCATTTT. Encoded protein: CAWSPRFGPQHF. Based on the CDR3 plus reference TRBV30 and TRBJ1-5, the full variable domain is SQTIHQWPATLVQPVGSPLSLECTVEGTSNPNLYWYRQAAGRGLQLLFYSVGIGQISSEVPQNLSASRPQDRQFILSSKKLLLSDSGFYLCAWSPRFGPQHFGDGTRLSIL.

The chain couples TRBV30 to TRBJ1-2, with 9 bases aligning to TRBD1. V shed 0 bases, J shed 8 bases, and the junction held 4 bases outside the gene matches. The CDR3 totals 13 residues. Looked up from germline, CDR1 is GTSNPN and CDR2 is SVGIG (reference sequence). Written as DNA, the CDR3 is TGTGCCTGGAGTGTACAGGGGGCGGTCGGCTACACCTTC. Encoded protein: CAWSVQGAVGYTF.

Only a few counts were recorded for this clone. This chain connects TRBV7-6 to TRBJ1-1; no reliable D call. Trimming removed 5 bases at V and 0 bases at J, with 10 bases between. This CDR3 has 14 residues. In germline, CDR1 is SGHVS, CDR2 FNYEAQ. CDR3 loop: CASSPTGMNTEAFF. The CDR3 nucleotides are TGTGCCAGCAGCCCGACTGGAATGAACACTGAAGCTTTCTTT.

J is TRBJ2-7 and V is TRBV19, with a tentative D call TRBD2 (6 bases). The V end lost 3 bases, the J end lost 1 base, and 10 bases lay between the germline ends. Germline V gene sequence: CDR1 LNHDA, CDR2 SQIVND (reference sequence). The CDR3 loop spans 14 amino acids. The CDR3 DNA sequence: TGTGCCAGTAGTATTCGGGACTCATCCTACGAGCAGTACTTC. The encoded protein is CASSIRDSSYEQYF.

The J gene is TRBJ1-4, the V gene TRBV28; D is perhaps TRBD1 (6 bases). The CDR3 extends over 14 amino acids. Trimming stripped 6 bases from V and 8 bases from J, with 16 bases between. Germline CDR1 reads MDHEN; CDR2 reads SYDVKM. The CDR3 DNA is TGTGCCAGCAGACTTACAGGGCCGGGAGAAAAACTGTTTTTT. Translated: CASRLTGPGEKLFF. Combining the CDR3 with reference TRBV28 and TRBJ1-4 gives the whole variable domain DVKVTQSSRYLVKRTGEKVFLECVQDMDHENMFWYRQDPGLGLRLIYFSYDVKMKEKGDIPEGYSVSREKKERFSLILESASTNQTSMYLCASRLTGPGEKLFFGSGTQLSVL.

As for this clone: The germline gene is not matched at one end of the junction; a read error may be the cause. This chain uses TRBV7-3 with TRBJ2-5; 8 bases are shared with TRBD2. Germline values: CDR1 SGHTA, CDR2 FQGTGA. The CDR3 has 15 amino acids. CDR3 sequence reads: CAGSPNMGLGETQYF. The CDR3 bases are TGTGCCGGCAGCCCAAATATGGGACTAGGGGAGACCCAGTACTTC.

The V call is TRBV10-2, the J call TRBJ2-1; 13 bases are a match to TRBD2. The CDR3 runs 18 residues. V gave up 6 bases and J gave up 0 bases; unmatched junction bases: 8. CDR1 and CDR2 (germline): WSHSY, SAAADI. The CDR3 region has the DNA TGCGCCAGCAGGAGGGGGACTAGCGGGATCAGCTCCTACAATGAGCAGTTCTTC. Its translation: CASRRGTSGISSYNEQFF.